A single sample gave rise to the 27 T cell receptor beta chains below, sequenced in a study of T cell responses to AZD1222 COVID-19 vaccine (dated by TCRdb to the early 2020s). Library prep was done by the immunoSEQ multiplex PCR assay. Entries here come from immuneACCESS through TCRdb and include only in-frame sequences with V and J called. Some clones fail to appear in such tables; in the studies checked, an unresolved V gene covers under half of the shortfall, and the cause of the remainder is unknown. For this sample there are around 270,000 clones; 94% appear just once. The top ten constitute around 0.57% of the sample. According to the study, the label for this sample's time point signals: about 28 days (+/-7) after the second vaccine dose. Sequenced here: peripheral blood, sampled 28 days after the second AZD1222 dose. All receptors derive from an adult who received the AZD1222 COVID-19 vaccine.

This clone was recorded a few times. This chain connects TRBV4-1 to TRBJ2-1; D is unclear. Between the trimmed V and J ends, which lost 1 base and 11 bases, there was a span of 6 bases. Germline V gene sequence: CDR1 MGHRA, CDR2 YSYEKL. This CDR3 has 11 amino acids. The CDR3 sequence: CASSQGNKQFF. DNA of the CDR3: TGCGCCAGCAGCCAAGGGAACAAGCAGTTCTTC.

CDR3 loop: CASSFEDSQPQHF. The CDR3 nucleotides read TGTGCCAGCAGCTTTGAGGATAGTCAGCCCCAGCATTTT. This chain links TRBV12-3 or TRBV12-4 with TRBJ1-5, with D uncertain. V was clipped by 6 bases and J by 6 bases, with 12 bases between them. The CDR3 contains 13 residues.

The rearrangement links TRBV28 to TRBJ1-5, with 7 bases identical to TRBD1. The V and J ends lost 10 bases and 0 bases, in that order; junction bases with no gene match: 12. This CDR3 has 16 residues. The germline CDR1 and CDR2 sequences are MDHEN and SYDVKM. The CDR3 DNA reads TGTGCCATCCCGGGACAGAAACTTTATAGCAATCAGCCCCAGCATTTT. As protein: CAIPGQKLYSNQPQHF.

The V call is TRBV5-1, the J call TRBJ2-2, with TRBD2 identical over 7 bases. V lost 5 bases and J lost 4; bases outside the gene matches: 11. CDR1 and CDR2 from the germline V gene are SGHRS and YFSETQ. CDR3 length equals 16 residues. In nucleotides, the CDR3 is TGCGCCAGCAGTTGGAACGGAGCGGGGCGCACCGGGGAGCTGTTTTTT. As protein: CASSWNGAGRTGELFF. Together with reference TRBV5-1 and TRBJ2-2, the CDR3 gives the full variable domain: KAGVTQTPRYLIKTRGQQVTLSCSPISGHRSVSWYQQTPGQGLQFLFEYFSETQRNKGNFPGRFSGRQFSNSRSEMNVSTLELGDSALYLCASSWNGAGRTGELFFGEGSRLTVL.

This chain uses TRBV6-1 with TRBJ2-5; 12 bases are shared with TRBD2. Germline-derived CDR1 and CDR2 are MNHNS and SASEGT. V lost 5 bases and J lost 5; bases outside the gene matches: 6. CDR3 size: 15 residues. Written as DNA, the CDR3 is TGTGCCAGCAGTTCTCTAGCGGGAGGGACGGAGACCCAGTACTTC. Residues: CASSSLAGGTETQYF.

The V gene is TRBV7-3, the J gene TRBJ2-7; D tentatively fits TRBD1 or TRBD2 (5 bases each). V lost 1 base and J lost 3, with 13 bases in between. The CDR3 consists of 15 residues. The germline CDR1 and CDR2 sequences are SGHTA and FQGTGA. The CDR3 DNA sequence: TGTGCCAGCAGCTTAAGGGACGGAGAAGGCTACGAGCAGTACTTC. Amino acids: CASSLRDGEGYEQYF.

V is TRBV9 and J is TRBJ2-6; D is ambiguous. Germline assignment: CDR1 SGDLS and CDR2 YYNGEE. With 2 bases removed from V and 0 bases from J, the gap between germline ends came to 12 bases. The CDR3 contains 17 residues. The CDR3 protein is CASSVLGYRSGANVLTF. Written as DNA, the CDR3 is TGTGCCAGCAGCGTTCTAGGGTACCGCTCTGGGGCCAACGTCCTGACTTTC. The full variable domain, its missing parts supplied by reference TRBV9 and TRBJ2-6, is DSGVTQTPKHLITATGQRVTLRCSPRSGDLSVYWYQQSLDQGLQFLIQYYNGEERAKGNILERFSAQQFPDLHSELNLSSLELGDSALYFCASSVLGYRSGANVLTFGAGSRLTVL.

The CDR3 DNA is TGTGCCAGCAGTTACCTTGACTACTATGGCTACACCTTC. Its translation is CASSYLDYYGYTF. The V and J genes are TRBV6-2 or TRBV6-3 and TRBJ1-2; D is unclear. The germline V and J ends were trimmed by 2 bases and 3 bases, with 7 bases remaining between them. The CDR3 covers 13 residues. From germline, CDR1 is MNHEY and CDR2 SVGEGT.

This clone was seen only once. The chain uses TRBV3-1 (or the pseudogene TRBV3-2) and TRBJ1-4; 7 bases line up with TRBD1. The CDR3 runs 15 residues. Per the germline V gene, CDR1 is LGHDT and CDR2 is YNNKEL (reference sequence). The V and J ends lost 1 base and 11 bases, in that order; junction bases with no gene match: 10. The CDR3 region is CASSQVTPDRPKLFF. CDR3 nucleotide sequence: TGTGCCAGCAGCCAAGTTACTCCGGACAGGCCGAAACTGTTTTTT.

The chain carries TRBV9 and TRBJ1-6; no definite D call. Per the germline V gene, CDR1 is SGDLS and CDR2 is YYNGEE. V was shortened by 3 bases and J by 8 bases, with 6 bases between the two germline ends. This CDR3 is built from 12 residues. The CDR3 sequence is CASSALDSPLHF. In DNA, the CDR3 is TGTGCCAGCAGCGCCCTAGATTCACCCCTCCACTTT.

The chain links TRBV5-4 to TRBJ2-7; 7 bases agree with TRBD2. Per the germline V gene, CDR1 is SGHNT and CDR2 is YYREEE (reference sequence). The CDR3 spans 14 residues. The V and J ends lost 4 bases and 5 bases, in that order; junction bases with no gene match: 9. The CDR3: CASSPEGGSNEQYF. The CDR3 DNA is TGTGCCAGCAGCCCGGAGGGCGGGAGTAACGAGCAGTACTTC.

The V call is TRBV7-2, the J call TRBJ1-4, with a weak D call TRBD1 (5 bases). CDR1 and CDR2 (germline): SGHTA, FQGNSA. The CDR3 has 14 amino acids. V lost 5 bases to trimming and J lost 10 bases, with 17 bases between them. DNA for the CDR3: TGTGCCAGCAGCCCGGGGGGAGAGGGTAGAAAACTGTTTTTT. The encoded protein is CASSPGGEGRKLFF.

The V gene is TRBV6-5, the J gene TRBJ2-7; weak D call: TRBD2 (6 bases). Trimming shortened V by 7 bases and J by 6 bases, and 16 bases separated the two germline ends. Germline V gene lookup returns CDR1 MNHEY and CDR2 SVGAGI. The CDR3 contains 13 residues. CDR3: CASTPGVTVEQYF. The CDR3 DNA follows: TGTGCCAGCACACCGGGGGTTACTGTCGAGCAGTACTTC.

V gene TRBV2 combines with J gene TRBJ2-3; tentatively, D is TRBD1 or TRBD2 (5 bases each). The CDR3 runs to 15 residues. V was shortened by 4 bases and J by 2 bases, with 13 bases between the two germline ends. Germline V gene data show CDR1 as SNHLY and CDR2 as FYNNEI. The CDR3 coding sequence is TGTGCCAGCAGTGGGGGGAACAGCTACACAGATACGCAGTATTTT. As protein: CASSGGNSYTDTQYF.

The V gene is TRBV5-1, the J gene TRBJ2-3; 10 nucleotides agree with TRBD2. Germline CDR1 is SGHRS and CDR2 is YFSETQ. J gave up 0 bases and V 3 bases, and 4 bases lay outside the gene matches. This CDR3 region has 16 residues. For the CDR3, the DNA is TGCGCCAGCAGCTACGGACTAGCGGAGAGCACAGATACGCAGTATTTT. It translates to CASSYGLAESTDTQYF.

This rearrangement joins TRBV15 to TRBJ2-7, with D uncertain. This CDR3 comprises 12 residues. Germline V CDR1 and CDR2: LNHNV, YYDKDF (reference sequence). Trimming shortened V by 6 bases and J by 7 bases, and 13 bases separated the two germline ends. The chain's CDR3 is CATSSRVGEQYF. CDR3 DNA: TGTGCCACCAGTTCACGGGTTGGAGAGCAGTACTTC.

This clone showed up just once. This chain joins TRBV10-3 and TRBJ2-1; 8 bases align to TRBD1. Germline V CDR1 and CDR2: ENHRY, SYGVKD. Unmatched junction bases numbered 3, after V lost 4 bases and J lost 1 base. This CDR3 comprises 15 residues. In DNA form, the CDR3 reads TGTGCCATCAGTGTGCACAGGGGGTCCTACAATGAGCAGTTCTTC. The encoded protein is CAISVHRGSYNEQFF.

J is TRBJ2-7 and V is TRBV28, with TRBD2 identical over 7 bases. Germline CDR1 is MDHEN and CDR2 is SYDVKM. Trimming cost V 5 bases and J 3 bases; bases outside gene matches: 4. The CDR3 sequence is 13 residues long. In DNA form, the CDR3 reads TGTGCCAGCAGTCGCGGGGGACTCTACGAGCAGTACTTC. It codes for CASSRGGLYEQYF.

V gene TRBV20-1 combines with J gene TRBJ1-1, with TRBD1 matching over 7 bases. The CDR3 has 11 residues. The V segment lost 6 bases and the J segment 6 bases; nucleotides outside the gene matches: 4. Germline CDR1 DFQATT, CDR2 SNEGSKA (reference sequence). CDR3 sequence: CSARRGPEAFF. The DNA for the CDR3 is TGCAGTGCCAGAAGGGGGCCTGAAGCTTTCTTT.

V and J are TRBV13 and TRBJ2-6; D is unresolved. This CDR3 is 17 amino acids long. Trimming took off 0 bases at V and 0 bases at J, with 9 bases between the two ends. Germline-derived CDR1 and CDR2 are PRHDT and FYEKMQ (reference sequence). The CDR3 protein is CASSLGLGSSGANVLTF. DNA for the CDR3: TGTGCCAGCAGCTTAGGCCTGGGCAGCTCTGGGGCCAACGTCCTGACTTTC.

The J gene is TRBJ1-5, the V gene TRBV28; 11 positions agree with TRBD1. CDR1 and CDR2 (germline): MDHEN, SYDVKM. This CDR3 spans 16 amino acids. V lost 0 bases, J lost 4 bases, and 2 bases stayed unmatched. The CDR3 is CASSLWGQGGNQPQHF. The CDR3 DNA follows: TGTGCCAGCAGTTTATGGGGACAGGGGGGGAATCAGCCCCAGCATTTT.

DNA of the CDR3: TGTGCCAGCAAGCACCCCAGCTCTGGAAACACCATATATTTT. It yields the protein CASKHPSSGNTIYF. The V and J genes are TRBV6-5 and TRBJ1-3; D is uncertain. The CDR3 spans 14 residues. Per the germline V gene, CDR1 is MNHEY and CDR2 is SVGAGI. With 7 bases removed from V and 0 bases from J, the gap between germline ends came to 10 bases.

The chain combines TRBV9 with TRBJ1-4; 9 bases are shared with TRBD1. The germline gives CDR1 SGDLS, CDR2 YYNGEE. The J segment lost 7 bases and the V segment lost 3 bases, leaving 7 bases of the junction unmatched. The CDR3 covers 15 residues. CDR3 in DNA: TGTGCCAGCAGCGCAGAACAGGGGGCCGTTGAAAAACTGTTTTTT. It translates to CASSAEQGAVEKLFF.

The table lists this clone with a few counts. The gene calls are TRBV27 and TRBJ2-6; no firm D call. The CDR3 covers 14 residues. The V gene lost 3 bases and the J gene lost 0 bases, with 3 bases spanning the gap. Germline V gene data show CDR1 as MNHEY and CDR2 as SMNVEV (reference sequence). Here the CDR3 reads CASSFRSGANVLTF. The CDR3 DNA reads TGTGCCAGCAGTTTCCGCTCTGGGGCCAACGTCCTGACTTTC.

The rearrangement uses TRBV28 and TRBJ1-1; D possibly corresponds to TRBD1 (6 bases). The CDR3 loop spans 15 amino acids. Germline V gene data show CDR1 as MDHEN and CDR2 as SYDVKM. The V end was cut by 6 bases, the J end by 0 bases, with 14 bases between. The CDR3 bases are TGTGCCAGCAGGACAGGTGGGGCGATGAACACTGAAGCTTTCTTT. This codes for CASRTGGAMNTEAFF.

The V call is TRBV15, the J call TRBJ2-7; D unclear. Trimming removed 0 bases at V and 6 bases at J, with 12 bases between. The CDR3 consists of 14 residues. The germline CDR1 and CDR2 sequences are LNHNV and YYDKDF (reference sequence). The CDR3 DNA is TGTGCCACCAGCAGAGATTACCTTATAAGCGAGCAGTACTTC. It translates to CATSRDYLISEQYF. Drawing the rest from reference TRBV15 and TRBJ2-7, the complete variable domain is DAMVIQNPRYQVTQFGKPVTLSCSQTLNHNVMYWYQQKSSQAPKLLFHYYDKDFNNEADTPDNFQSRRPNTSFCFLDIRSPGLGDTAMYLCATSRDYLISEQYFGPGTRLTVT.

The CDR3 nucleotides are TGTGCCAGCACTGGGACAGGGAAAAACATTCAGTACTTC. Amino acids: CASTGTGKNIQYF. The chain joins TRBV11-3 to TRBJ2-4; 9 nucleotides match TRBD1. Germline CDR1 SGHNT, CDR2 YENEEA. J was trimmed by 4 bases and V by 7 bases; bases with no gene match: 2. The CDR3 covers 13 residues.